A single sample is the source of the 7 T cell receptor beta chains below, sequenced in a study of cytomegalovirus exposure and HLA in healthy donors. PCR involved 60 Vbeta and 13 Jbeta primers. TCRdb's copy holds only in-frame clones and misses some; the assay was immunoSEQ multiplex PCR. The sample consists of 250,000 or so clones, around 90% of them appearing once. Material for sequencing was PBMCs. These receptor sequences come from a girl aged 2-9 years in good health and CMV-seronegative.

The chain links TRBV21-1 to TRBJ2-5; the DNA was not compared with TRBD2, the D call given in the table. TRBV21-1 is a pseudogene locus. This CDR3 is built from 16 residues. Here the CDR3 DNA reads TGTGCCAGCAGCAAAGGTTCGACAGCGGGGGACGAGACCCAGTACTTC. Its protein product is CASSKGSTAGDETQYF.

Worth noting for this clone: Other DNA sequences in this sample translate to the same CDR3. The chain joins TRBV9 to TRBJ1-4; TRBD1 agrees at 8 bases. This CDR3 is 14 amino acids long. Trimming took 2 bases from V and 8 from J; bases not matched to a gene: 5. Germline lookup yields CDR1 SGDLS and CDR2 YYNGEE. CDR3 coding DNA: TGTGCCAGCAGCGTTAGGACAGGGCCGGAAAAACTGTTTTTT. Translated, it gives CASSVRTGPEKLFF.

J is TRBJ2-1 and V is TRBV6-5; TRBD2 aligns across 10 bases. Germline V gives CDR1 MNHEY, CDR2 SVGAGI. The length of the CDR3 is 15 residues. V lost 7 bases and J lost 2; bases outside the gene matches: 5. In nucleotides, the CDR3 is TGTGCCAGCACCCCTAGCGGGGGCGCCTACAATGAGCAGTTCTTC. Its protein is CASTPSGGAYNEQFF.

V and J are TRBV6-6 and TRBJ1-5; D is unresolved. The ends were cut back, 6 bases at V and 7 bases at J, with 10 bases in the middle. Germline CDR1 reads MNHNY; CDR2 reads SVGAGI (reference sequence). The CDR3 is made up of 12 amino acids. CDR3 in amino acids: CASRNWAQPQHF. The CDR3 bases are TGTGCCAGCAGAAACTGGGCGCAGCCCCAGCATTTT.

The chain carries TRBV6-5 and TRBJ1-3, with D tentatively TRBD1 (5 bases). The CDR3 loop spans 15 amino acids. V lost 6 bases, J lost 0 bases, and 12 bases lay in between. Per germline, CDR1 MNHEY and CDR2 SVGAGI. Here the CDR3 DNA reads TGTGCCAGCAGCGGGCCGGGGGGCTCTGGAAACACCATATATTTT. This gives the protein CASSGPGGSGNTIYF.

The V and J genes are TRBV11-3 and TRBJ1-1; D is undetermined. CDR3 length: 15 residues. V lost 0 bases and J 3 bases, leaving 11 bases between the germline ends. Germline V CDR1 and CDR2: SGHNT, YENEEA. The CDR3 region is CASSLDRFPDTEAFF. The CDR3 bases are TGTGCCAGCAGCTTAGACAGGTTTCCGGACACTGAAGCTTTCTTT.

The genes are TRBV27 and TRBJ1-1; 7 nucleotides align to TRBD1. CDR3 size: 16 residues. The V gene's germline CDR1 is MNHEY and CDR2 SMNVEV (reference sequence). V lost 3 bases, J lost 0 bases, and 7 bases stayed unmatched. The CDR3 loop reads CASSFGEGAVNTEAFF. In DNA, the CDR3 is TGTGCCAGCAGTTTCGGAGAGGGGGCAGTGAACACTGAAGCTTTCTTT.